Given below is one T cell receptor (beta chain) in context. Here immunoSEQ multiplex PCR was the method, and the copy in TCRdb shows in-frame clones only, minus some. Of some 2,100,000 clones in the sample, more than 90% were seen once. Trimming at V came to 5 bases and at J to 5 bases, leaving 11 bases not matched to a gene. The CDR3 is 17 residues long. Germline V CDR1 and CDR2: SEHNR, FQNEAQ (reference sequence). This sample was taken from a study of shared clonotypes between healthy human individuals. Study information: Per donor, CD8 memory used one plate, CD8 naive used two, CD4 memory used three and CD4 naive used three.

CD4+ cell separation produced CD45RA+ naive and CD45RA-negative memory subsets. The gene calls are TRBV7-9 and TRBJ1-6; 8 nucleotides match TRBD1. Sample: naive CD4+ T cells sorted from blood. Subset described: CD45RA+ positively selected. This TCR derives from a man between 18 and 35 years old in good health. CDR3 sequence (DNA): TGTGCCAGCAGCCGAATTACAGGGGGGGCGGATAATTCACCCCTCCACTTT. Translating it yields CASSRITGGADNSPLHF.